Detailed here is one T cell receptor beta chain. This clonotype has only a few counts. No antigen is known for it. No per-base quality is available; no much larger clone lies one base away. Stable Graves' hyperthyroidism was defined as no progression to ophthalmopathy during 18 months of follow-up. The hyperthyroidism patients were between 18 and 65 years old and newly diagnosed, with a disease duration of less than 2 months. Any patient with an uncontrolled infection, another autoimmune disease, pregnancy or lactation was excluded. Clinical symptoms, serum thyroxine and TRAb, thyroid ultrasound, and orbital computed tomography formed the basis for the diagnoses. Ficoll-Paque density gradient centrifugation was used to isolate PBMCs from around 10 ml of fresh peripheral blood. Total RNA was extracted with Trizol reagent, and quality was checked on an Agilent 2100 Bioanalyzer. This record comes from a study of T cells in Graves' hyperthyroidism and ophthalmopathy (dated by TCRdb to about 2019). For context, the study as a whole: Peripheral blood samples were taken at initial diagnosis, before any treatment was given. A discovery cohort of 95 to 100 patients, 43 with Graves' ophthalmopathy and 57 with stable Graves' hyperthyroidism, was used to find distinguishing TCR V-J signatures. Whether ophthalmopathy could be predicted prospectively was tested in an independent validation cohort made up of some 20 hyperthyroidism patients plus 17 patients who later progressed to ophthalmopathy. The approximately 98 discovery patients were randomly divided into training and test sets at a 7:3 ratio. Thyroid tissue and blood T-cell repertoires from about six Graves' hyperthyroidism patients were also compared in the study. After sampling, hyperthyroidism patients received methimazole starting at 30 mg daily, and ophthalmopathy patients received high-dose intravenous methylprednisolone. The paper describes TCR Vbeta CDR3 sequencing of 135 peripheral blood samples, made up of 40 to 45 ophthalmopathy patients, approximately 76 hyperthyroidism patients and approximately 17 progressor patients. Here is what the overall study found, with its caveats: No statistical method was used to fix the sample size in advance, and group allocation was not hidden from the investigators. In cross-validation, a model built on a 13 V-J signature told ophthalmopathy apart from stable hyperthyroidism with under 90% sensitivity and approximately 84% specificity, and in testing the same model reached 80%/75%. In validation, progression to ophthalmopathy was predicted by the model with approximately 67% sensitivity and roughly 76% specificity, a median of around 6.5 months before onset. Most expanded thyroid clonotypes (frequency above 0.001) were also found in blood, which suggests that blood repertoires may mirror thyroid immune responses.

TCR beta CDR3 regions were amplified from RNA transcripts. The first round of RT-PCR for the TCR CDR3 was performed with the HTBI primer set and the Qiagen OneStep RT-PCR kit. Libraries were constructed in a second round of multiplex PCR, after which size selection and purification were performed. Paired-end sequencing of the libraries was performed with 100 bp reads on an Illumina HiSeq2000. As for the original processing: SOAPnuke was used to process the raw data, throwing out any read that contained adapters or uncalled bases, had a mean Phred below 15, or lacked an exact constant-primer or identifier match. High-quality paired reads were merged using COPE v1.2.5, and each unique nucleotide sequence was defined as a clonotype. Clonotypes were aligned to IMGT TRBV, TRBD and TRBJ reference segments using MiTCR v1.1. Analysis was restricted to V-J combinations with a frequency above 0.0001, which covered 99.2% of repertoires. A TCS score was defined as the ratio between F50 (clonal expansion) and ExV (chaos), using BLOSUM62-based TCRdist between CDR3 peptides within each V-J. Welch's t-statistics and random forest reduced 500 to 550 V-J features to around 14, which were used in a naive Bayes classifier (R e1071). TCRdb's own reprocessing of the public reads used fastp at Q25 and MiXCR and kept productive beta chains. Every entry covers one CDR3 protein and lists the most common genes and DNA from its rows. The V and J calls shown here were made by TCRdb, not taken from the authors' results. This sample is represented by more than 550,000 distinct CDR3 sequences; approximately 15% of them were singletons. The top ten constitute 15% to 19% of the sample.

Compared with germline, V lacks 2 bases and J lacks 7 bases; bases without a gene match: 9. CDR1 SGHRS and CDR2 YFSETQ were looked up in the germline V gene. The CDR3, from cysteine to phenylalanine, totals 16 residues. Just the 48-base CDR3 DNA is kept, in frame starting at base 1. This clonotype was obtained from a middle-aged man with Graves' hyperthyroidism. The sequenced sample consisted of blood. Here the chain combines TRBV5-1 and TRBJ2-1; 10 junctional bases match TRBD2. The nucleotide sequence reads TGCGCCAGCAGCTTTCTCACTAGCGGGGTGGGGAATGAGCAGTTCTTC. Its amino acids are CASSFLTSGVGNEQFF.